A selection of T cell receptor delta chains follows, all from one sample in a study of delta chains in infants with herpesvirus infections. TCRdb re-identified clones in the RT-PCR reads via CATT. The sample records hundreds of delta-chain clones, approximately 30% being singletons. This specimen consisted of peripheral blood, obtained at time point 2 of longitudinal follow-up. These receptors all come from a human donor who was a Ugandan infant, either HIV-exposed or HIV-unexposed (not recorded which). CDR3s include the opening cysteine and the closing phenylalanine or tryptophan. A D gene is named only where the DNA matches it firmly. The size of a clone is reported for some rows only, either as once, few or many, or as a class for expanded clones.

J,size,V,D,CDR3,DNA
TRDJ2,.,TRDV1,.,CALGFPLTAQLFF,TGTGCTCTTGGGTTCCCTTTGACAGCACAACTCTTCTTT
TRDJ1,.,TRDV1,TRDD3,CALGDWLSSLLLGAPYTDKLIF,TGTGCTCTTGGGGACTGGCTTTCCTCGCTACTACTGGGGGCTCCGTACACCGATAAACTCATCTTT
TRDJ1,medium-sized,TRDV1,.,CALGEIATECTDKLIF,TGTGCTCTTGGGGAAATTGCCACCGAGTGCACCGATAAACTCATCTTT
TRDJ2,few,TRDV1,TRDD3,CALGEPTGLLLRSGVWGIRSPLTAQLFF,TGTGCTCTTGGGGAACCCACCGGTCTTCTACTAAGGTCGGGGGTCTGGGGGATACGGTCCCCTTTGACAGCACAACTCTTCTTT
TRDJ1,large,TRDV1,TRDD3,CALGDIPSTGWGIHPFTDKLIF,TGTGCTCTTGGGGATATTCCTTCGACGGGATGGGGGATCCATCCGTTTACCGATAAACTCATCTTT
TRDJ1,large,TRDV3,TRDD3,CASSVVGILTDKLIF,TGTGCCTCCTCGGTGGTTGGGATACTGACCGATAAACTCATCTTT
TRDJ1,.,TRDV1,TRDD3,CALGESGGQGWGIRDKFGKLIF,TGTGCTCTTGGGGAATCAGGGGGTCAGGGGTGGGGGATACGCGACAAGTTTGGTAAACTCATCTTT
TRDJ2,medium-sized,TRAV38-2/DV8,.,CAYRSAGNSPEGLTAQLFF,TGTGCTTATAGGAGCGCGGGAAATTCTCCCGAGGGTTTGACAGCACAACTCTTCTTT
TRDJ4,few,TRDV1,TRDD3,CALGEMLVPFSPPLWGIGVAAARHLIF,TGTGCTCTTGGGGAAATGCTGGTCCCCTTCTCACCTCCTCTTTGGGGGATCGGGGTGGCGGCGGCCAGACACCTGATCTTT
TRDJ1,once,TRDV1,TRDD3,CALGELASLYFSRVLGVFQGADKLIF,TGTGCTCTTGGGGAACTAGCTTCTCTCTACTTCTCCCGCGTACTGGGGGTTTTCCAGGGTGCCGATAAACTCATCTTT
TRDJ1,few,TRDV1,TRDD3,CALGELRGIPDKLIF,TGTGCTCTTGGGGAACTTAGGGGGATACCTGATAAACTCATCTTT
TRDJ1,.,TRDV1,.,CALGGTRPPDKLIF,TGTGCTCTTGGGGGAACCAGACCACCCGATAAACTCATCTTT
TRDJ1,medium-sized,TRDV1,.,CALGEESYMVEYTDKLIF,TGTGCTCTTGGGGAAGAGTCCTACATGGTCGAGTACACCGATAAACTCATCTTT
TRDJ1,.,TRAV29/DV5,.,CAASAFGDHTDKLIF,TGTGCAGCAAGCGCGTTTGGGGACCACACCGATAAACTCATCTTT
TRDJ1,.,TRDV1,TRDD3,CALGERPIYLLGDIDKLIF,TGTGCTCTTGGGGAACGGCCTATCTATTTACTGGGGGACATCGATAAACTCATCTTT
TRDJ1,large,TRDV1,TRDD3,CALGDSPLTLPPHGSYWGILGEADKLIF,TGTGCTCTTGGGGATTCCCCACTCACCCTTCCCCCTCATGGGTCCTACTGGGGGATACTGGGGGAAGCCGATAAACTCATCTTT
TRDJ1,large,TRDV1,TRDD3,CALGDSLFYWGIVNTDKLIF,TGTGCTCTTGGGGATTCTCTTTTTTACTGGGGGATCGTAAACACCGATAAACTCATCTTT
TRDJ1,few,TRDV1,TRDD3,CALGEYLGEHPYTDKLIF,TGTGCTCTTGGGGAATATCTGGGGGAGCACCCGTACACCGATAAACTCATCTTT
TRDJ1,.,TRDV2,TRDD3,CACDLLGDTHTDKLIF,TGTGCCTGTGACCTACTGGGGGATACTCACACCGATAAACTCATCTTT
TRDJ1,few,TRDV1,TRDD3,CALGELGGYSPSPTFYWGIPKISDKLIF,TGTGCTCTTGGGGAACTAGGAGGCTACAGCCCCTCCCCGACATTCTACTGGGGGATACCGAAGATTTCCGATAAACTCATCTTT
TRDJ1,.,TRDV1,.,CALTPPGMEGYTDKLIF,TGTGCTCTTACCCCGCCCGGGATGGAGGGGTACACCGATAAACTCATCTTT
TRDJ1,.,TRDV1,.,CALGDPLRVSRVYTDKFIF,TGTGCTCTTGGGGATCCGTTACGCGTCTCGAGGGTGTACACCGATAAATTCATCTTT
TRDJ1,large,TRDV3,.,CASEPRPSYRLGDEGAKLIF,TGTGCCTCGGAGCCCCGGCCTTCCTACCGGCTGGGGGATGAGGGAGCTAAACTCATCTTT
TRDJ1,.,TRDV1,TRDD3,CALGESLPAWGVLGDCLNDKLIF,TGTGCTCTTGGGGAATCCCTTCCAGCCTGGGGTGTACTGGGGGACTGCTTAAACGATAAACTCATCTTT
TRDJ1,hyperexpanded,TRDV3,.,CAFSYKFGYHTDKLIF,TGTGCCTTTAGCTATAAATTCGGCTACCACACCGATAAACTCATCTTT
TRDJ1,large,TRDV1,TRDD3,CALGEPAPLLRYWGMYHTDKLIF,TGTGCTCTTGGGGAACCTGCACCACTCCTTCGGTACTGGGGGATGTACCACACCGATAAACTCATCTTT